What follows are 11 T cell receptor beta chains derived from one specimen sequenced in a study of CD8+CD57+ T cells in acquired aplastic anemia. The template for TCR beta VDJ and CDR3 sequence profiling was genomic DNA. TCRdb reprocessed the reads with MiXCR, giving one entry per CDR3 protein. The table shows over 200,000 distinct CDR3 sequences, with over 55% occurring only once. Input material: sorted CD4+, CD8+, or CD8+CD57+ T cells (not recorded which) from PBMCs. These receptor sequences come from a human donor in good health.

A remark on this clonotype: Mismatch with germline at one junction end may stem from a read error. The gene calls are TRBV7-6 and TRBJ1-1, with 7 bases matching TRBD1. CDR1 is SGHVS, CDR2 FNYEAQ, per germline. The CDR3 has 14 amino acids. CDR3 nucleotides: TGTGCCAGCACATCCGAGACAGGGAACAATGAAGCTTTCTTT. It translates to CASTSETGNNEAFF.

This sequence joins TRBV7-3 and TRBJ2-7; the D is unclear. V was cut by 1 base and J by 7 bases, with 17 bases left in between. The CDR3 has 15 amino acids. The V gene's germline CDR1 is SGHTA and CDR2 FQGTGA. CDR3: CASSLKQDRLREQYF. CDR3 sequence (DNA): TGTGCCAGCAGCTTAAAGCAGGACCGACTTCGGGAGCAGTACTTC.

The count of this clonotype is one. V gene TRBV7-3 combines with J gene TRBJ2-1; 7 nucleotides agree with TRBD2. V was clipped by 2 bases and J by 0 bases; unmatched bases: 1. Germline V CDR1 and CDR2: SGHTA, FQGTGA. The CDR3 spans 15 residues. In DNA, the CDR3 is TGTGCCAGCAGCTTAGCGGGGGACTCCTACAATGAGCAGTTCTTC. Translated, it gives CASSLAGDSYNEQFF. Together with reference TRBV7-3 and TRBJ2-1, the CDR3 gives the full variable domain: GAGVSQTPSNKVTEKGKYVELRCDPISGHTALYWYRQSLGQGPEFLIYFQGTGAADDSGLPNDRFFAVRPEGSVSTLKIQRTERGDSAVYLCASSLAGDSYNEQFFGPGTRLTVL.

This clonotype has a handful of counts. This sequence joins TRBV7-9 and TRBJ2-5; 9 bases are shared with TRBD1. Trimming at V came to 5 bases and at J to 5 bases, leaving 6 bases not matched to a gene. Germline V gene data show CDR1 as SEHNR and CDR2 as FQNEAQ (reference sequence). The CDR3 has 14 residues. The CDR3 reads CASSGQGLEETQYF. In DNA, the CDR3 is TGTGCCAGCAGCGGACAGGGGTTGGAGGAGACCCAGTACTTC. Complete variable domain (other parts from reference TRBV7-9 and TRBJ2-5): DTGVSQNPRHKITKRGQNVTFRCDPISEHNRLYWYRQTLGQGPEFLTYFQNEAQLEKSRLLSDRFSAERPKGSFSTLEIQRTEQGDSAMYLCASSGQGLEETQYFGPGTRLLVL.

The chain joins TRBV29-1 to TRBJ2-7; D call uncertain. Trimming took off 1 base at V and 4 bases at J, with 11 bases between the two ends. Germline V lookup: CDR1 SQVTM, CDR2 ANQGSEA. The CDR3 sequence is 13 residues long. CDR3 in amino acids: CSVEGQSHYEQYF. CDR3 nucleotide sequence: TGCAGCGTTGAAGGACAATCCCATTACGAGCAGTACTTC.

The V gene is TRBV10-3, the J gene TRBJ2-1; D is unclear. The V end lost 0 bases, the J end lost 10 bases, and 4 bases lay between the germline ends. The CDR3 covers 11 residues. CDR1 is ENHRY and CDR2 is SYGVKD in the germline V gene. This chain's CDR3 is CAISESGEQFF. The CDR3 bases are TGTGCCATCAGTGAGTCGGGGGAGCAGTTCTTC.

This clonotype showed up just a few times. This chain links TRBV7-9 with TRBJ2-7; TRBD2 is a possible D gene (7 bases). V dropped 7 bases and J dropped 3 bases, with 19 bases sitting between them. Per the germline V gene, CDR1 is SEHNR and CDR2 is FQNEAQ (reference sequence). The CDR3 contains 15 residues. The CDR3 reads CASKYEGGAHYEQYF. The CDR3 coding sequence is TGTGCCAGCAAATACGAGGGGGGGGCTCACTACGAGCAGTACTTC. Supplemented by reference TRBV7-9 and TRBJ2-7, the full variable domain reads DTGVSQNPRHKITKRGQNVTFRCDPISEHNRLYWYRQTLGQGPEFLTYFQNEAQLEKSRLLSDRFSAERPKGSFSTLEIQRTEQGDSAMYLCASKYEGGAHYEQYFGPGTRLTVT.

The rearrangement links TRBV29-1 to TRBJ2-7; a weak D match, TRBD2 (5 bases). The V and J ends lost 7 bases and 9 bases respectively, with 16 bases between them. Looked up from germline, CDR1 is SQVTM and CDR2 is ANQGSEA. The CDR3 has 11 residues. DNA of the CDR3: TGCAGCGGGATCTGGACTTCCCTGCAGTACTTC. This codes for CSGIWTSLQYF.

This clonotype was counted many times. This chain joins TRBV20-1 and TRBJ2-1, with D maybe TRBD1 (5 bases). Germline loops: CDR1 DFQATT, CDR2 SNEGSKA (reference sequence). V lost 4 bases and J 8 bases, leaving 15 bases between the germline ends. The CDR3 covers 13 residues. The CDR3 region is CSATRETVDEQFF. The CDR3 DNA reads as TGCAGTGCTACAAGAGAGACAGTCGATGAGCAGTTCTTC.

The sample holds one count of this clonotype. V gene TRBV2 combines with J gene TRBJ1-5, with 9 bases that match TRBD1. V was pared by 8 bases and J by 7 bases, with 9 bases of the junction left unmatched. Germline CDR1 SNHLY, CDR2 FYNNEI. This CDR3 contains 14 residues. In DNA form, the CDR3 reads TGTGCCAGCGTCCTAGGACAGGGGATACAGCCCCAGCATTTT. Encoded protein: CASVLGQGIQPQHF.

This clonotype has ten or more counts. The chain is built from TRBV4-3 and TRBJ2-1; tentatively, D is TRBD2 (6 bases). CDR3 size: 15 residues. Germline CDR1 is LGHNA and CDR2 is YSLEER. V lost 0 bases to trimming and J lost 3 bases, with 9 bases between them. Here the CDR3 reads CASSQERESYNEQFF. CDR3 nucleotides: TGCGCCAGCAGCCAAGAACGGGAGAGCTACAATGAGCAGTTCTTC.